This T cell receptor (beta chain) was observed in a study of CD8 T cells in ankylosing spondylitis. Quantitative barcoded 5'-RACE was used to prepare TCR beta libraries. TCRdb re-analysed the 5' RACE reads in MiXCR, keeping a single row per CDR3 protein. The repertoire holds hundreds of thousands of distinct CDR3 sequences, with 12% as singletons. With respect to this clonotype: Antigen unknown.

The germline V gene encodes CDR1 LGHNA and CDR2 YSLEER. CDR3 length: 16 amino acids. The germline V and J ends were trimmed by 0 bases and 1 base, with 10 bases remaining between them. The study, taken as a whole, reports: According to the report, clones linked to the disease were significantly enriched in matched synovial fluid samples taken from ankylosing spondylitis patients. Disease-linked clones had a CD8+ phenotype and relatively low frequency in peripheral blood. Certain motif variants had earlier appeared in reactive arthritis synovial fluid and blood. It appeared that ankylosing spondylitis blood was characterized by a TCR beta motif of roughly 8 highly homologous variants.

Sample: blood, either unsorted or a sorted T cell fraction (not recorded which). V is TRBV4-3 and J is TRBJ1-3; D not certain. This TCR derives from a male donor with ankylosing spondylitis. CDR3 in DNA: TGCGCCAGCAGCCAAGATGGGTGGAAATCTGGAAACACCATATATTTT. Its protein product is CASSQDGWKSGNTIYF.